This T cell receptor beta chain is from a study of T cell repertoires in cytomegalovirus infection. The wider study: Recently identified HLA-C-restricted CMV epitopes were among the peptides used. An indication of both CMV infection and matching HLA type came from public TCR beta signatures.

TCRdb reprocessed the reads with MiXCR, giving one entry per CDR3 protein. The sample consists of about 770,000 distinct CDR3 sequences, 29% of them appearing once. V lost 0 bases and J 5 bases, leaving 7 bases between the germline ends. The CDR3 runs to 13 residues. The V gene's germline CDR1 is MNHEY and CDR2 SMNVEV (reference sequence). At least ten counts were recorded for this clonotype. Antigen: not known. The source of this sequence is a human donor in good health (CMV status not recorded). Some clones in this sample may be carry-over from other donors' samples. The sequences come from cultured CD8+ T cells from PBMCs, collected from culture after CMV antigen stimulation. The genes are TRBV27 and TRBJ1-1; tentatively, D is TRBD1 (5 bases). CDR3 DNA sequence: TGTGCCAGCAGTTTATCGGGACGAACTGAAGCTTTCTTT. Translating it yields CASSLSGRTEAFF.